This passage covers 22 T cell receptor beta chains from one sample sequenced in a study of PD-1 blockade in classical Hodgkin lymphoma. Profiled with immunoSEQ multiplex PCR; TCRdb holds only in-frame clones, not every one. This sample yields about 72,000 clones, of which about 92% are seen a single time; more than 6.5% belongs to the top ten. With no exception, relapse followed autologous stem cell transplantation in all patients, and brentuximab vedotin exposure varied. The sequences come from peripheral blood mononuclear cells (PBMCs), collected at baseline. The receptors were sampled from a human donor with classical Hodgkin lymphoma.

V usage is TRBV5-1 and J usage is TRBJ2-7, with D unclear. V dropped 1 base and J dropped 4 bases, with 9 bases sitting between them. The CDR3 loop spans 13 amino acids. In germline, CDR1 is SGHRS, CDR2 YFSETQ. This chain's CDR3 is CASSLNSRYEQYF. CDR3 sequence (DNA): TGCGCCAGCAGCTTGAACAGCCGTTACGAGCAGTACTTC.

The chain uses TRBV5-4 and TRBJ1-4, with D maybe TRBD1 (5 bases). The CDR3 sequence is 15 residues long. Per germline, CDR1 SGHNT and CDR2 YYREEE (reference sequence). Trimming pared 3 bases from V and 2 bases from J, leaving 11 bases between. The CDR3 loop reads CASSSGGGTNEKLFF. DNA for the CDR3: TGTGCCAGCAGCTCGGGGGGAGGGACTAATGAAAAACTGTTTTTT.

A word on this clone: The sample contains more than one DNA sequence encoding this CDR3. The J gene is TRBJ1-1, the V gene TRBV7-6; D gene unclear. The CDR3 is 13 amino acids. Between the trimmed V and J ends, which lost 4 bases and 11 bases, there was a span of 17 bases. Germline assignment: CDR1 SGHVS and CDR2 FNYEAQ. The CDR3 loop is CASSSSGEGLAFF. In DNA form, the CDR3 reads TGTGCCAGCAGCTCGTCTGGGGAAGGCCTGGCTTTCTTT.

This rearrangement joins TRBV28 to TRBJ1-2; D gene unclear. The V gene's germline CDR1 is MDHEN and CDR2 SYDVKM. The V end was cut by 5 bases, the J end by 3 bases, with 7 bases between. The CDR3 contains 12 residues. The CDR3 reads CASSVADYGYTF. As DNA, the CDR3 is TGTGCCAGCAGTGTAGCAGACTATGGCTACACCTTC.

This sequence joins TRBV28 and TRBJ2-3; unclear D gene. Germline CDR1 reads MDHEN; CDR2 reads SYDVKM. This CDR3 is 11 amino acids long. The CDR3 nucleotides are TGTGCGCCCCAAGGCACAGATACGCAGTATTTT. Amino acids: CAPQGTDTQYF.

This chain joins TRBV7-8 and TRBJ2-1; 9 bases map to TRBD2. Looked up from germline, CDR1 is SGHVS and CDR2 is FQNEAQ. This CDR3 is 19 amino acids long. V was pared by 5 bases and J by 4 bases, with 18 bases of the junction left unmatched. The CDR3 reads CASSLGASGADRRYNEQFF. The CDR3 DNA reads TGTGCCAGCAGCCTGGGGGCTAGCGGGGCCGACCGGAGGTACAATGAGCAGTTCTTC.

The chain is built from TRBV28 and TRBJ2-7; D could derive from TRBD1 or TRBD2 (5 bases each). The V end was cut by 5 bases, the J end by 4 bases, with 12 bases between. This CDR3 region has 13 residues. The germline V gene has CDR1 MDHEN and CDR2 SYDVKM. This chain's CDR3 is CASSRDGFYEQYF. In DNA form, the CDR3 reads TGTGCCAGCAGTCGGGACGGCTTTTACGAGCAGTACTTC.

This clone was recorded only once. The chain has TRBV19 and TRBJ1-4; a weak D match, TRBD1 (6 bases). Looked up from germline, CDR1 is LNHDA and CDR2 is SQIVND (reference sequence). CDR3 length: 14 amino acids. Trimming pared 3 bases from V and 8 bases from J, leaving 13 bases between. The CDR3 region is CASSMGGAGEKLFF. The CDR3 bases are TGTGCCAGTAGTATGGGGGGGGCTGGGGAAAAACTGTTTTTT.

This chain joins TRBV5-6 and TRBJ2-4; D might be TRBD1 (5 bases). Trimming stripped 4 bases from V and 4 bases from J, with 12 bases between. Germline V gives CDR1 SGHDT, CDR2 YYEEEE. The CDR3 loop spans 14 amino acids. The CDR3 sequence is CASSVQGPKNIQYF. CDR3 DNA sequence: TGTGCCAGCAGCGTGCAGGGCCCAAAAAACATTCAGTACTTC.

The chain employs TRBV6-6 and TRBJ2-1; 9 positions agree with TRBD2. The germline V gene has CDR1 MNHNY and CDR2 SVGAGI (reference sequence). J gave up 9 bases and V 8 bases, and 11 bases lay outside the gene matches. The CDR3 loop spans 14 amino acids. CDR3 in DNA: TGTGCCAGCTGGCCTAGCGGGGCATTGGGTGAGCAGTTCTTC. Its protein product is CASWPSGALGEQFF.

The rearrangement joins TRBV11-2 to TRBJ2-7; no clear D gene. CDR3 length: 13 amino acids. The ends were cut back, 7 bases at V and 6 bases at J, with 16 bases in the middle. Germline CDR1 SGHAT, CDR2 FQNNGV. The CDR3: CASTPLPPSEQYF. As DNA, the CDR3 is TGTGCCAGCACCCCCCTACCGCCAAGCGAGCAGTACTTC. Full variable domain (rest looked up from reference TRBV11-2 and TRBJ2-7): EAGVAQSPRYKIIEKRQSVAFWCNPISGHATLYWYQQILGQGPKLLIQFQNNGVVDDSQLPKDRFSAERLKGVDSTLKIQPAKLEDSAVYLCASTPLPPSEQYFGPGTRLTVT.

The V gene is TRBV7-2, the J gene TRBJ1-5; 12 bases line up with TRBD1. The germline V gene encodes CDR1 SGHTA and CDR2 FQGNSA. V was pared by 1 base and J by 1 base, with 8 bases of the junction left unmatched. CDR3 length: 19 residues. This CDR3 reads CASSLGGTGGLFSNQPQHF. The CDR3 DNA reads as TGTGCCAGCAGCTTAGGGGGGACAGGGGGCCTATTCAGCAATCAGCCCCAGCATTTT.

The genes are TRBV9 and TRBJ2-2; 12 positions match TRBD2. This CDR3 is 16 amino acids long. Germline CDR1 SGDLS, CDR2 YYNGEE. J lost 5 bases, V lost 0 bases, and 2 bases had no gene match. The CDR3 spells CASSVAGTSGTGELFF. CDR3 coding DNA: TGTGCCAGCAGCGTAGCGGGGACTAGCGGGACCGGGGAGCTGTTTTTT.

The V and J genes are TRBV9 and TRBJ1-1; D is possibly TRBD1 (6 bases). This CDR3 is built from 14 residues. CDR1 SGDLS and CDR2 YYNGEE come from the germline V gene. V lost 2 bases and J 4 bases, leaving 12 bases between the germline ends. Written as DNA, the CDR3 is TGTGCCAGCAGCGTTAACAGGGCCCCCACTGAAGCTTTCTTT. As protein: CASSVNRAPTEAFF.

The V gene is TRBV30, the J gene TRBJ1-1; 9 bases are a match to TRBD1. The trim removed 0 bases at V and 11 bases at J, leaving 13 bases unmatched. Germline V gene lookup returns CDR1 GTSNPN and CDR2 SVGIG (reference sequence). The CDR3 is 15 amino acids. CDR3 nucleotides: TGTGCCTGGAGTGTACCAGGGACAGGGCGGTACGATGCTTTCTTT. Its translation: CAWSVPGTGRYDAFF.

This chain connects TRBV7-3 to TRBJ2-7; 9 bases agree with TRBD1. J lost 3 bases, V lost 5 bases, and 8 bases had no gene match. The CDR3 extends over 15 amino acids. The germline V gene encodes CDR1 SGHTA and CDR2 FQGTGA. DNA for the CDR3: TGTGCCAGCAGCCCGGGACAGGGATTGTACTACGAGCAGTACTTC. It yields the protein CASSPGQGLYYEQYF.

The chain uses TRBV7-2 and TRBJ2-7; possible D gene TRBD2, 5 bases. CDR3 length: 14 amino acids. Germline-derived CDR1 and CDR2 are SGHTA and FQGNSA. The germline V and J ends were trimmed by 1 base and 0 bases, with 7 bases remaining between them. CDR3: CASSLGLTSYEQYF. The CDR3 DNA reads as TGTGCCAGCAGCTTAGGACTAACCTCCTACGAGCAGTACTTC.

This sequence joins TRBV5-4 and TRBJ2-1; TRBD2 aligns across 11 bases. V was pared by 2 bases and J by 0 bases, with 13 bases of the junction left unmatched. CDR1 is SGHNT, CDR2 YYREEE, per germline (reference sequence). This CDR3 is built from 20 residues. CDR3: CASSFPSGTSGGSSYNEQFF. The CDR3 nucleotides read TGTGCCAGCAGCTTCCCGTCGGGGACTAGCGGTGGTAGCTCCTACAATGAGCAGTTCTTC.

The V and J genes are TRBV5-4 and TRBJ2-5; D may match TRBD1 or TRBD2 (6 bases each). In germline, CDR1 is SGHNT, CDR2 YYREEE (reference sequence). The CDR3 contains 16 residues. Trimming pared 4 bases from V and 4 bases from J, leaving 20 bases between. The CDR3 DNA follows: TGTGCCAGCAGCCCAACCTTCCGGGGGCGAGGAGAGACCCAGTACTTC. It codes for CASSPTFRGRGETQYF.

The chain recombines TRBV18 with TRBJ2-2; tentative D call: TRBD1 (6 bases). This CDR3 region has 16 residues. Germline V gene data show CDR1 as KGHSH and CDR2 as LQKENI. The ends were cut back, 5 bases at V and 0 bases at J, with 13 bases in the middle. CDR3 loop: CASSWLGAPNTGELFF. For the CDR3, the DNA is TGTGCCAGCTCATGGTTGGGGGCCCCGAACACCGGGGAGCTGTTTTTT.

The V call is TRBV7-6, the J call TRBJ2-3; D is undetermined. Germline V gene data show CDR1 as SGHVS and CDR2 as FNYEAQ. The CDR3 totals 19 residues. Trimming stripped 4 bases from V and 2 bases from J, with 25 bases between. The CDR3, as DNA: TGTGCCAGCAGCTATCTCCCTCCCTCCCAGCTCCCGTCCACAGATACGCAGTATTTT. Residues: CASSYLPPSQLPSTDTQYF.

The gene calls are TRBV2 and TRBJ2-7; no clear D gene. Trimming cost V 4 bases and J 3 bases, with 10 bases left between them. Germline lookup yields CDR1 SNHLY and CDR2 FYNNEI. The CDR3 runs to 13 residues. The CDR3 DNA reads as TGTGCCAGCAGTGCGGGCTACCACTACGAGCAGTACTTC. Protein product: CASSAGYHYEQYF.